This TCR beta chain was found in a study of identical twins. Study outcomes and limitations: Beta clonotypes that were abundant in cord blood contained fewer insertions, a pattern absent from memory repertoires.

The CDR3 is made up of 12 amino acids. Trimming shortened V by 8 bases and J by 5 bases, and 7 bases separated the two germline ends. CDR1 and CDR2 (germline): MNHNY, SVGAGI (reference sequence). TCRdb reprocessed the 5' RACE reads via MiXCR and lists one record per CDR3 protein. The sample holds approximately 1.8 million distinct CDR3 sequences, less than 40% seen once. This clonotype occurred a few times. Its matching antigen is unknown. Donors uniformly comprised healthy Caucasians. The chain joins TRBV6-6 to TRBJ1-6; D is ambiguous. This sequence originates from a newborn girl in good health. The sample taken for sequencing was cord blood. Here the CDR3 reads CASREHNSPLHF. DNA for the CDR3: TGTGCCAGCCGGGAACATAATTCACCCCTCCACTTT.